The present TCR beta chain was sequenced within a study of cytomegalovirus exposure and HLA in healthy donors. Study-wide results and caveats: V- and J-gene trimming of TCR beta was linked (in a later analysis) to a missense DCLRE1C variant. The authors enumerated roughly 180 TCR beta chains as linked to cytomegalovirus.

Researchers ran the PCR with 60 Vbeta and 13 Jbeta primers. Sequencing used immunoSEQ multiplex PCR; TCRdb keeps in-frame clones, though not all of them. The repertoire holds 150,000 to 200,000 clones, with roughly 72% as singletons. Likely unrecorded immune exposures existed in these nominally healthy donors. Germline-derived CDR1 and CDR2 are SQVTM and ANQGSEA. The CDR3 spans 14 residues. V lost 4 bases to trimming and J lost 3 bases; unmatched junction nucleotides: 7. As regards this clone: Its antigen is as yet unknown.

Sequencing was performed on PBMCs. The rearrangement links TRBV29-1 to TRBJ2-5, with TRBD2 identical over 8 bases. This clonotype was obtained from a man aged 40-50 years in good health and CMV-seropositive. CDR3 residues: CSVAFRLAKETQYF. CDR3 DNA sequence: TGCAGCGTTGCTTTTAGACTAGCGAAAGAGACCCAGTACTTC.